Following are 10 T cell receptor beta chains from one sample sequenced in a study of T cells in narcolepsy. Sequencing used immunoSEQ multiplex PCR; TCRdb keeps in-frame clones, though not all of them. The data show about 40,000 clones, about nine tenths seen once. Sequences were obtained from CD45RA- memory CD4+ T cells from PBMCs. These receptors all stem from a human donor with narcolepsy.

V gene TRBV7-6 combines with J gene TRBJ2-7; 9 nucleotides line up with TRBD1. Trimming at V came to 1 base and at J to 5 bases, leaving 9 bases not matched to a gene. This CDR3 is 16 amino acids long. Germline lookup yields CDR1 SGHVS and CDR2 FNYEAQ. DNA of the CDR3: TGTGCCAGCAGCTTAGTGTCTGGGACAGGGAGCCACGAGCAGTACTTC. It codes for CASSLVSGTGSHEQYF.

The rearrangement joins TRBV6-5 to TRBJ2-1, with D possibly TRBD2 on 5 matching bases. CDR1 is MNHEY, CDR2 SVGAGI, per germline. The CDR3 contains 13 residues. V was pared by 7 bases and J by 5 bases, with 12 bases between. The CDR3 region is CASTSGWDNEQFF. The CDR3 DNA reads TGTGCCAGCACCTCGGGGTGGGACAATGAGCAGTTCTTC.

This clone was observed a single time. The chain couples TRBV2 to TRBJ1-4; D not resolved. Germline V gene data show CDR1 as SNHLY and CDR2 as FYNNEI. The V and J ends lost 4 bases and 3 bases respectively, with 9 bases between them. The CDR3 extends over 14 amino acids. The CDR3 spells CASSGGRSNEKLFF. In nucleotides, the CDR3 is TGTGCCAGCAGTGGAGGCAGATCTAATGAAAAACTGTTTTTT.

The CDR3 region is CASNWGDLGAAFF. CDR3 bases: TGTGCCAGCAACTGGGGGGACCTTGGAGCAGCTTTCTTT. The V gene is TRBV7-9, the J gene TRBJ1-1; D is possibly TRBD1 (5 bases). V shed 7 bases and J shed 10 bases, with 19 bases lying between them. The CDR3 has 13 amino acids. The germline gives CDR1 SEHNR, CDR2 FQNEAQ (reference sequence).

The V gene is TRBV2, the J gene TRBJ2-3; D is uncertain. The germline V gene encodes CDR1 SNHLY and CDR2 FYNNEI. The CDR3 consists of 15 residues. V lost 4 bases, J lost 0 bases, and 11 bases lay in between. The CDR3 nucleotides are TGTGCCAGCAGTGCGCAGAGTACCAGCACAGATACGCAGTATTTT. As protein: CASSAQSTSTDTQYF.

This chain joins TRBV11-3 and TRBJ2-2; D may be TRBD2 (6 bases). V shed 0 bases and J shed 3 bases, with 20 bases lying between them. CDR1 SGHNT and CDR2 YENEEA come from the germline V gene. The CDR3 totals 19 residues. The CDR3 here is CASSLDLPVGGEDTGELFF. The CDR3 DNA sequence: TGTGCCAGCAGCTTAGACCTACCGGTCGGGGGAGAGGACACCGGGGAGCTGTTTTTT.

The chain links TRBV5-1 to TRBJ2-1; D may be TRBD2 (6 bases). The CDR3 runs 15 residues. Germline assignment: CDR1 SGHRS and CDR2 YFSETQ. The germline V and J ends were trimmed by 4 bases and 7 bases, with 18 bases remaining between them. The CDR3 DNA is TGCGCCAGCAGCAGGATGCGGGACCCTGTGAATGAGCAGTTCTTC. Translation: CASSRMRDPVNEQFF.

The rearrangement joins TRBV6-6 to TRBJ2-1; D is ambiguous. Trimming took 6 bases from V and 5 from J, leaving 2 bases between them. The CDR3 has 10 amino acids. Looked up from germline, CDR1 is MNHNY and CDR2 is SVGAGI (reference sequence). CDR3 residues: CASRNNEQFF. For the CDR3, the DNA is TGTGCCAGCAGGAACAATGAGCAGTTCTTC.

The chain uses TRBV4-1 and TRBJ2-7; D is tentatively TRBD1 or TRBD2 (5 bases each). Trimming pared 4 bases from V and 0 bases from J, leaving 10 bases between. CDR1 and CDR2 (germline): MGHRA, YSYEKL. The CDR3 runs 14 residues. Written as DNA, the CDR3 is TGCGCCAGCAGCCGAGGGGAAAGCTCCTACGAGCAGTACTTC. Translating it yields CASSRGESSYEQYF.

CDR3 coding DNA: TGTGCCAGTAGTGGGACATTCCCGAACACTGAAGCTTTCTTT. It encodes CASSGTFPNTEAFF. The chain uses TRBV19 and TRBJ1-1; D possibly corresponds to TRBD1 (6 bases). The V gene lost 5 bases and the J gene lost 1 base, with 11 bases spanning the gap. This CDR3 has 14 residues. Germline V CDR1 and CDR2: LNHDA, SQIVND (reference sequence).